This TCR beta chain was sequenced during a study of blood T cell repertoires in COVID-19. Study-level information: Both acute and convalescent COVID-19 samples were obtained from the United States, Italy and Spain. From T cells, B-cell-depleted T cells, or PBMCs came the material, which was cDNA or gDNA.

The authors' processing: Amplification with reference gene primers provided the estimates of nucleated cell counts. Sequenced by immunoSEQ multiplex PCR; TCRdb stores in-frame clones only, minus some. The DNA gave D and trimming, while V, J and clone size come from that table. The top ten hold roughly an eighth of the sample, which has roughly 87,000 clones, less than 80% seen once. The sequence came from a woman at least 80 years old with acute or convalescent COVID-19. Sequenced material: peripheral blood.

The CDR3 loop reads CASTSGQGNYGYTF. Here the CDR3 DNA reads TGTGCCAGCACTTCGGGACAGGGAAACTATGGCTACACCTTC. The gene calls are TRBV28 and TRBJ1-2; 9 nucleotides line up with TRBD1. Trimming removed 7 bases from V and 2 bases from J; junction bases left unmatched: 5. CDR3 length: 14 amino acids. Germline CDR1 is MDHEN and CDR2 is SYDVKM.